These T cell receptor beta chains were read from a single sample in a study of shared clonotypes between healthy human individuals. Assay used: immunoSEQ multiplex PCR; TCRdb lists only in-frame clones, some missing. The sample shows about 1 million clones, about 75% of them seen only once. Sequencing was done on a sample of memory CD4+ T cells sorted from blood. Receptor source: a man between 18 and 35 years old in good health. The CDR3 runs from the conserved cysteine through the conserved F or W. Fields, in order: V gene, D gene, clone size, J gene, CDR3 DNA, CDR3 protein. The D gene is left open where the match is weak. Size tells how often a clone was seen (once, few, many) or the class of an expanded clone, and some rows leave it out.

TRBV7-9	TRBD2	.	TRBJ2-5	TGTGCCAGCAGCGCGGGACTAGCGGGAGAGACCCAGTACTTC	CASSAGLAGETQYF
TRBV7-8	.	.	TRBJ2-1	TGTGCCAGCAGCTACGCCGGGACTGGGTACAATGAGCAGTTCTTC	CASSYAGTGYNEQFF
TRBV18	TRBD1	.	TRBJ2-2	TGTGCCAGCTCACCTATGACAGGGACGGTCGGGGAGCTGTTTTTT	CASSPMTGTVGELFF
TRBV6-1	.	.	TRBJ2-7	TGTGCCAGCAGCCCTACCGGGACCGCACCCTACGAGCAGTACTTC	CASSPTGTAPYEQYF
TRBV5-6	.	.	TRBJ1-6	TGTGCCAGCAGCTTGTTGTTGGAGGGATCACCCCTCCACTTT	CASSLLLEGSPLHF
TRBV15	TRBD1	once	TRBJ2-1	TGTGCCACCAGCAGAGCCGGGACAGGGGCTGATGAGCAGTTCTTC	CATSRAGTGADEQFF
TRBV30	TRBD2	few	TRBJ2-1	TGTGCCTGGATTCCCGTAGGGGGTAGCGGGAGACGTTCCTACAATGAGCAGTTCTTC	CAWIPVGGSGRRSYNEQFF
TRBV5-6	.	.	TRBJ2-7	TGTGCCAGCAGCTTTTACGAGTACGAGCAGTACTTC	CASSFYEYEQYF
TRBV21-1	.	.	TRBJ2-5	TGTGCCAGCAGCAAGACTAGCGGGGGGGTGTTTCAAGAGACCCAGTACTTC	CASSKTSGGVFQETQYF
TRBV30	.	few	TRBJ1-1	TGTGCCTGGAGTGTAAGTGGAAGCGGCACTGAAGCTTTCTTT	CAWSVSGSGTEAFF
TRBV19	.	few	TRBJ1-1	TGTGCCAGTAGTACGTTACAGAACACTGAAGCTTTCTTT	CASSTLQNTEAFF
TRBV11-2	TRBD1	few	TRBJ1-1	TGTGCCAGCAGCTCTAGGGGACAGATAAACACTGAAGCTTTCTTT	CASSSRGQINTEAFF
TRBV7-2	TRBD2	.	TRBJ2-5	TGTGCCAGCAGCTTCGGACTAGCGGGAGGGGAGACCCAGTACTTC	CASSFGLAGGETQYF
TRBV5-1	.	.	TRBJ2-1	TGCGCCACTCGGACTGGCCTCTACAATGAGCAGTTCTTC	CATRTGLYNEQFF
TRBV28	TRBD1	.	TRBJ1-6	TGTGCCAGCAGTTTATTCCTCGGGGACAGGGGTTCACCCCTCCACTTT	CASSLFLGDRGSPLHF
TRBV5-4	.	.	TRBJ2-3	TGTGCCAGCAGCTATGGGAATCGAGATACGCAGTATTTT	CASSYGNRDTQYF
TRBV6-6	TRBD1	once	TRBJ1-2	TGTGCCAGCAGTTTGAGACAGGGGGAAGGTGGCTACACCTTC	CASSLRQGEGGYTF
TRBV6-1	TRBD2	.	TRBJ2-6	TGTGCCAGCAGTGGCTCTGCGGGGGTAGGGTCTGGGGCCAACGTCCTGACTTTC	CASSGSAGVGSGANVLTF
TRBV6-6	.	.	TRBJ2-5	TGTGCCAGCAGTTCCCAAGAGACCCAGTACTTC	CASSSQETQYF
TRBV6-1	.	.	TRBJ1-5	TGTGCCAGCAGCGATGGGAGGGTCACGCAGCCCCAGCATTTT	CASSDGRVTQPQHF
TRBV5-6	.	.	TRBJ1-2	TGTGCCAGCAGCCACGTGCCTGGGGGTTTGGGGTTGGACTATGGCTACACCTTC	CASSHVPGGLGLDYGYTF
TRBV30	.	.	TRBJ1-4	TGTGCCTGGAGTTCTAAGAATGAAAAACTGTTTTTT	CAWSSKNEKLFF
TRBV9	TRBD2	once	TRBJ2-7	TGTGCCAGCAGCGTAGGGCCTAGCGGGACCTACGAGCAGTACTTC	CASSVGPSGTYEQYF
TRBV5-1	.	.	TRBJ2-5	TGCGCCAGCAGCTACGGAGGGGGCAGTGAGACCCAGTACTTC	CASSYGGGSETQYF
TRBV6-5	.	few	TRBJ1-2	TGTGCCAGCAGTGGCACAGGTAGCGGCTACACCTTC	CASSGTGSGYTF